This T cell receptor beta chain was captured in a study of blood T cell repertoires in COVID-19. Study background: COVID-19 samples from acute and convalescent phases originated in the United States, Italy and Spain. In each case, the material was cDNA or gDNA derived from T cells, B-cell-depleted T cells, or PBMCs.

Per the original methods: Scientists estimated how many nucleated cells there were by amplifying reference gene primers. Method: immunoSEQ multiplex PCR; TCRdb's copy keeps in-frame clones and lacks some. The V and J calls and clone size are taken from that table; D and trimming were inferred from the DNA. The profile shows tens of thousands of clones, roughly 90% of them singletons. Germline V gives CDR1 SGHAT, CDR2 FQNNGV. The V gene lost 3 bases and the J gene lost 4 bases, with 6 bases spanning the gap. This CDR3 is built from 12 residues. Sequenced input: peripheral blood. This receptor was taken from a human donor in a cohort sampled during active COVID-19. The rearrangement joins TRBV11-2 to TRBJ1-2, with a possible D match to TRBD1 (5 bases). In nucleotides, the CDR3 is TGTGCCAGCAGCTTCAGGGCCTATGGCTACACCTTC. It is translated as CASSFRAYGYTF.